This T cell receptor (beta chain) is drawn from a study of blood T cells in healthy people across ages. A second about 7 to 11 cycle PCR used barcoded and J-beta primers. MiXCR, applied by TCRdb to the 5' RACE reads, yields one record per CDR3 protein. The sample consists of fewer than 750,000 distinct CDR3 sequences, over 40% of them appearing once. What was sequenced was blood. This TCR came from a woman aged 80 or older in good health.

CDR3 nucleotides: TGCGCCAGCAGCGTGGAAGGGTTTGGTGGCTACACCTTC. It yields the protein CASSVEGFGGYTF. This rearrangement joins TRBV5-1 to TRBJ1-2; D is unresolved. Trimming left V 4 bases short and J 7 bases short, with 14 bases between. CDR1 is SGHRS, CDR2 YFSETQ, per germline. There are 13 residues in the CDR3. Full variable domain (outside the CDR3, taken from reference TRBV5-1 and TRBJ1-2): KAGVTQTPRYLIKTRGQQVTLSCSPISGHRSVSWYQQTPGQGLQFLFEYFSETQRNKGNFPGRFSGRQFSNSRSEMNVSTLELGDSALYLCASSVEGFGGYTFGSGTRLTVV.